The 26 T cell receptor beta chains below all came from one sample that was sequenced in a study of cytomegalovirus exposure and HLA in healthy donors. Primers included in the PCR were 60 Vbeta and 13 Jbeta primers. TCRdb's copy holds only in-frame clones and misses some; the assay was immunoSEQ multiplex PCR. This table holds a few hundred thousand clones, roughly 80% found once. The source material was PBMCs. The receptor source for this set is a girl aged 2-10 years in good health and CMV-seronegative.

V gene TRBV7-9 combines with J gene TRBJ1-4, with D unresolved. Germline-derived CDR1 and CDR2 are SEHNR and FQNEAQ (reference sequence). The CDR3 covers 14 residues. V dropped 4 bases and J dropped 5 bases, with 11 bases sitting between them. The CDR3 DNA sequence: TGTGCCAGCAGCTGGACTCTGGAGAATGAAAAACTGTTTTTT. This translates into CASSWTLENEKLFF. The full variable domain, its missing parts supplied by reference TRBV7-9 and TRBJ1-4, is DTGVSQNPRHKITKRGQNVTFRCDPISEHNRLYWYRQTLGQGPEFLTYFQNEAQLEKSRLLSDRFSAERPKGSFSTLEIQRTEQGDSAMYLCASSWTLENEKLFFGSGTQLSVL.

The genes are TRBV9 and TRBJ2-3, with a possible D match to TRBD2 (7 bases). V gave up 0 bases and J gave up 4 bases, with 15 bases separating them. Germline V lookup: CDR1 SGDLS, CDR2 YYNGEE. This CDR3 has 16 residues. DNA for the CDR3: TGTGCCAGCAGCGTAGCGGGGGGCTCTTCTGCAGATACGCAGTATTTT. Protein: CASSVAGGSSADTQYF.

This chain uses TRBV19 with TRBJ1-4, with D uncertain. With 4 bases removed from V and 5 bases from J, the gap between germline ends came to 17 bases. From germline, CDR1 is LNHDA and CDR2 SQIVND (reference sequence). This CDR3 spans 16 amino acids. The CDR3 DNA is TGTGCCAGTAGTAGCTGGGCGACAAACACGAATGAAAAACTGTTTTTT. Amino acids: CASSSWATNTNEKLFF.

This sequence joins TRBV7-6 and TRBJ2-5; TRBD2 agrees at 13 bases. This CDR3 is built from 15 residues. The V and J ends lost 5 bases and 4 bases, in that order; junction bases with no gene match: 4. The germline V gene encodes CDR1 SGHVS and CDR2 FNYEAQ. CDR3 protein: CASSNGLAGAETQYF. The CDR3 bases are TGTGCCAGCAGCAACGGACTAGCGGGAGCAGAGACCCAGTACTTC.

The chain has TRBV19 and TRBJ1-5; D ambiguous. This CDR3 contains 15 residues. V lost 3 bases, J lost 0 bases, and 9 bases lay in between. Germline CDR1 is LNHDA and CDR2 is SQIVND (reference sequence). The DNA for the CDR3 is TGTGCCAGTAGTATCAACAGCTATAGCAATCAGCCCCAGCATTTT. Translating gives CASSINSYSNQPQHF.

In its sample, this clone was seen a few times. The chain combines TRBV10-3 with TRBJ2-7; D might be TRBD1 (5 bases). Germline loops: CDR1 ENHRY, CDR2 SYGVKD. CDR3 length: 12 amino acids. V dropped 8 bases and J dropped 5 bases, with 13 bases sitting between them. The CDR3 region is CAIGQGYDEQYF. The CDR3 DNA sequence: TGTGCCATCGGGCAGGGCTACGACGAGCAGTACTTC.

The V call is TRBV7-9, the J call TRBJ2-7; 10 nucleotides agree with TRBD2. V was clipped by 4 bases and J by 2 bases; unmatched bases: 8. CDR3 length: 16 amino acids. Germline CDR1 is SEHNR and CDR2 is FQNEAQ (reference sequence). As DNA, the CDR3 is TGTGCCAGCAGCTGGATTCCAGCGGGAGGGCCCTACGAGCAGTACTTC. This translates into CASSWIPAGGPYEQYF.

The rearrangement uses TRBV27 and TRBJ1-4, with a tentative D call TRBD1 (6 bases). The germline V and J ends were trimmed by 2 bases and 2 bases, with 15 bases remaining between them. CDR3 length equals 17 residues. Looked up from germline, CDR1 is MNHEY and CDR2 is SMNVEV (reference sequence). The CDR3 is CASSLILPGGTNEKLFF. CDR3 DNA sequence: TGTGCCAGCAGTTTAATCCTCCCGGGGGGCACTAATGAAAAACTGTTTTTT.

The chain couples TRBV4-2 to TRBJ2-7, with D tentatively TRBD2 (5 bases). V lost 3 bases and J 2 bases, leaving 11 bases between the germline ends. The CDR3 runs 14 residues. Germline V CDR1 and CDR2: LGHNA, YNFKEQ. CDR3: CASSHLGRTYEQYF. CDR3 in DNA: TGTGCCAGCAGCCATTTGGGGAGAACCTACGAGCAGTACTTC.

The chain carries TRBV10-1 and TRBJ2-3; D uncertain. There are 13 residues in the CDR3. Trimming shortened V by 3 bases and J by 3 bases, and 7 bases separated the two germline ends. Germline V gene data show CDR1 as WNHNN and CDR2 as SYGVQD (reference sequence). Here the CDR3 DNA reads TGCGCCAGCAGTGAACAGTCGACAGATACGCAGTATTTT. It is translated as CASSEQSTDTQYF.

The rearrangement joins TRBV2 to TRBJ2-2; D is ambiguous. Trimming took 1 base from V and 6 from J, leaving 6 bases between them. Germline-derived CDR1 and CDR2 are SNHLY and FYNNEI. The CDR3 covers 13 residues. This chain's CDR3 is CASSEVSPGELFF. DNA of the CDR3: TGTGCCAGCAGTGAAGTTAGTCCCGGGGAGCTGTTTTTT.

This clone was observed a handful of times. Here the CDR3 reads CASSLVGGGPYEQYF. The CDR3 nucleotides read TGCGCCAGCAGCTTGGTTGGGGGGGGGCCCTACGAGCAGTACTTC. The chain carries TRBV5-1 and TRBJ2-7; the D gene is possibly TRBD2 (7 bases). CDR3 length: 15 amino acids. Germline CDR1 is SGHRS and CDR2 is YFSETQ. Trimming shortened V by 0 bases and J by 2 bases, and 12 bases separated the two germline ends.

The V and J genes are TRBV6-6 and TRBJ1-1; TRBD1 matches at 9 bases. J lost 6 bases, V lost 2 bases, and 10 bases had no gene match. This CDR3 has 16 amino acids. Germline V gene lookup returns CDR1 MNHNY and CDR2 SVGAGI (reference sequence). In DNA form, the CDR3 reads TGTGCCAGCAGTTACCCCAAGACAGGGGGTCGGTCTGAAGCTTTCTTT. It specifies CASSYPKTGGRSEAFF.

The genes are TRBV27 and TRBJ1-2; TRBD1 is a possible D gene (5 bases). Germline-derived CDR1 and CDR2 are MNHEY and SMNVEV (reference sequence). V was shortened by 1 base and J by 2 bases, with 17 bases between the two germline ends. This CDR3 is 17 amino acids long. The CDR3 sequence: CASSLYTPSQGNYGYTF. Written as DNA, the CDR3 is TGTGCCAGCAGTTTATATACCCCGTCGCAGGGCAACTATGGCTACACCTTC.

The genes are TRBV13 and TRBJ2-7, with a possible D match to TRBD1 (6 bases). The CDR3 length is 15 residues. Germline loops: CDR1 PRHDT, CDR2 FYEKMQ (reference sequence). V was pared by 0 bases and J by 3 bases, with 12 bases between. CDR3 protein: CASSLGRGHFYEQYF. Here the CDR3 DNA reads TGTGCCAGCAGCTTAGGCAGGGGTCATTTCTACGAGCAGTACTTC.

V gene TRBV7-7 combines with J gene TRBJ1-6, with D perhaps TRBD1 (5 bases). Germline V gene lookup returns CDR1 SSHAT and CDR2 FNYEAQ (reference sequence). The CDR3 extends over 13 amino acids. V lost 5 bases and J lost 9, with 11 bases in between. In DNA, the CDR3 is TGTGCCAGCAGCCTAGACAGCCTTTCACCCCTCCACTTT. Protein: CASSLDSLSPLHF.

The V and J genes are TRBV10-3 and TRBJ2-7; D is perhaps TRBD2 (5 bases). The V end lost 4 bases, the J end lost 3 bases, and 7 bases lay between the germline ends. Germline CDR1 reads ENHRY; CDR2 reads SYGVKD. This CDR3 contains 12 residues. CDR3 nucleotide sequence: TGTGCCATCAGTGCGGGAAACTACGAGCAGTACTTC. Amino acid sequence: CAISAGNYEQYF.

The chain recombines TRBV6-1 with TRBJ1-1; the D gene is possibly TRBD1 (5 bases). V was trimmed by 2 bases and J by 5 bases, leaving 9 bases between them. CDR3 size: 13 residues. Germline V lookup: CDR1 MNHNS, CDR2 SASEGT. In DNA form, the CDR3 reads TGTGCCAGCAGTGAACAGGGAAGGACTGAAGCTTTCTTT. Translated, it gives CASSEQGRTEAFF.

This clone was seen once. The V gene is TRBV2, the J gene TRBJ1-6; TRBD1 matches at 7 bases. CDR1 and CDR2 (germline): SNHLY, FYNNEI. V lost 7 bases to trimming and J lost 6 bases; unmatched junction nucleotides: 12. The CDR3 spans 16 residues. The CDR3 DNA reads as TGTGCCAGCAAACAAGATGGGACAGTAGGTAATTCACCCCTCCACTTT. Amino acids: CASKQDGTVGNSPLHF. Together with reference TRBV2 and TRBJ1-6, the CDR3 gives the full variable domain: EPEVTQTPSHQVTQMGQEVILRCVPISNHLYFYWYRQILGQKVEFLVSFYNNEISEKSEIFDDQFSVERPDGSNFTLKIRSTKLEDSAMYFCASKQDGTVGNSPLHFGNGTRLTVT.

This clone was detected a few times. At one end, the junction sequence differs from germline, possibly due to a read error. This chain connects TRBV7-9 to TRBJ2-7, with 11 bases matching TRBD2. Looked up from germline, CDR1 is SEHNR and CDR2 is FQNEAQ (reference sequence). CDR3 length equals 17 residues. This CDR3 is CSSSHTSGSFPPYEQYF. The CDR3 bases are TGTTCCAGCAGTCATACTAGCGGGAGTTTCCCGCCCTACGAGCAGTACTTC.

This chain links TRBV2 with TRBJ2-5, with 10 bases lining up with TRBD1. The J call may be wrong; the DNA end is better matched by TRBJ2-7. CDR1 is SNHLY, CDR2 FYNNEI, per germline. The CDR3 runs to 15 residues. In DNA, the CDR3 is TGTGCCAGCAGTGAAGCGCAGGGACAGGGGTACGAGCAGTACTTC. It specifies CASSEAQGQGYEQYF.

The rearrangement links TRBV13 to TRBJ2-3, with 8 bases lining up with TRBD2. This CDR3 region has 16 residues. V lost 2 bases and J lost 2; bases outside the gene matches: 6. The germline CDR1 and CDR2 sequences are PRHDT and FYEKMQ (reference sequence). The CDR3 sequence is CASSLRSGGHTDTQYF. DNA of the CDR3: TGTGCCAGCAGCTTAAGATCGGGAGGGCACACAGATACGCAGTATTTT.

This clone was detected only a few times. V is TRBV5-4 and J is TRBJ1-1; TRBD1 matches at 8 bases. Germline CDR1 is SGHNT and CDR2 is YYREEE (reference sequence). The CDR3 spans 16 residues. After removal of 5 bases from V and 5 bases from J, the junction contained 14 bases not matched to a gene. This chain's CDR3 is CASRVDRGSVGTEAFF. The CDR3 nucleotides are TGTGCCAGCAGGGTCGACAGGGGCTCGGTAGGAACTGAAGCTTTCTTT.

The V and J genes are TRBV14 and TRBJ1-1, with a weak D call TRBD1 (5 bases). This CDR3 comprises 13 residues. Germline V gene lookup returns CDR1 SGHDN and CDR2 FVKESK. V was pared by 2 bases and J by 4 bases, with 8 bases between. The CDR3 reads CASSQQGGTEAFF. The CDR3 nucleotides are TGTGCCAGCAGCCAACAGGGAGGCACTGAAGCTTTCTTT.

CDR3 region: CATSRGTGYGYTF. The CDR3 coding sequence is TGTGCCACCAGCAGAGGGACAGGCTATGGCTACACCTTC. The genes are TRBV15 and TRBJ1-2, with 7 bases that match TRBD1. V dropped 1 base and J dropped 4; count of bases not matched to a gene: 0. CDR3 length equals 13 residues. The germline CDR1 and CDR2 sequences are LNHNV and YYDKDF (reference sequence).

V gene TRBV9 combines with J gene TRBJ1-1; 7 nucleotides align to TRBD1. The ends lost 8 bases at V and 4 bases at J; junction bases unmatched: 20. Germline V gene lookup returns CDR1 SGDLS and CDR2 YYNGEE. The CDR3 sequence is 17 residues long. The CDR3 sequence: CASGGQVDSLGGTEAFF. CDR3 in DNA: TGTGCCAGTGGAGGACAGGTTGATAGTCTTGGGGGCACTGAAGCTTTCTTT.